This record concerns one TCR beta chain sequence. Antigen: not known. This record belongs to a study of tumor-infiltrating lymphocytes in localized non-small cell lung cancer. Overall study: Each patient gave resected tumor and non-adjacent uninvolved lung tissue.

Trimming took 3 bases from V and 1 from J, leaving 3 bases between them. This CDR3 region has 12 residues. CDR1 MDHEN and CDR2 SYDVKM come from the germline V gene. Assay used: immunoSEQ multiplex PCR; TCRdb lists only in-frame clones, some missing. The data show about 12,000 clones, about 80% seen once. Findings and caveats of the study: Higher tumor T cell infiltration than in uninvolved lung was supported by TCRbeta sequencing. TCR sequencing covered a subset of patients with enough tissue. Each assay used a separate piece of the same tissue.

The chain links TRBV28 to TRBJ1-2; D uncertain. The receptor was isolated from a human donor with non-small cell lung cancer. Sequencing was carried out using uninvolved lung tissue not adjacent to the tumor. The CDR3 loop is CASSFHNYGYTF. CDR3 sequence (DNA): TGTGCCAGCAGTTTCCATAACTATGGCTACACCTTC.